The clone carrying this T cell receptor (beta chain) was counted a single time. This sample is drawn from a study of blood T cell repertoires in COVID-19. The data were produced by immunoSEQ multiplex PCR, yet TCRdb's version contains in-frame clones alone and is incomplete. The data hold 120,000 to 150,000 clones, with about 86% observed a single time. Specimen: peripheral blood. The TCR originated in a woman aged 40 to 50 with acute or convalescent COVID-19.

CDR3 in DNA: TGTGCCAGCAGCTTAGTGACTAGCGCGGGTCCTCAGTTCTTC. Its translation: CASSLVTSAGPQFF. The gene calls are TRBV7-7 and TRBJ2-1, with 8 bases identical to TRBD2. With 1 base clipped from V and 13 bases from J, the junction kept 9 bases outside the gene matches. This CDR3 is 14 amino acids long. Germline CDR1 and CDR2: SSHAT and FNYEAQ (reference sequence).